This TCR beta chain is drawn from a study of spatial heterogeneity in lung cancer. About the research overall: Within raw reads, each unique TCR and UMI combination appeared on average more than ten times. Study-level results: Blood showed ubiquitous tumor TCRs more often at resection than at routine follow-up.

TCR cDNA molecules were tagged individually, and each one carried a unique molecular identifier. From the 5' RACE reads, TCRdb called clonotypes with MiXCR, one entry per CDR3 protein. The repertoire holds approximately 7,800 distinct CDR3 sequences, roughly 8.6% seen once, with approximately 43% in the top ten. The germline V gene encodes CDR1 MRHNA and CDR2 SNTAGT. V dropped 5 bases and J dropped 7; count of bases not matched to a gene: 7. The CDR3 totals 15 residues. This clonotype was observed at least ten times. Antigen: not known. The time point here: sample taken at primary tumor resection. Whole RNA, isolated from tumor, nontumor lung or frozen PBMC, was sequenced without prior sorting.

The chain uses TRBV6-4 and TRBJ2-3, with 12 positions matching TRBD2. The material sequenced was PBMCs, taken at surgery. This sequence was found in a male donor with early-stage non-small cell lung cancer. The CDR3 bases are TGTGCCAGCAGTAAACTAGCGGGAGGCCCAAATACGCAGTATTTT. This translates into CASSKLAGGPNTQYF.